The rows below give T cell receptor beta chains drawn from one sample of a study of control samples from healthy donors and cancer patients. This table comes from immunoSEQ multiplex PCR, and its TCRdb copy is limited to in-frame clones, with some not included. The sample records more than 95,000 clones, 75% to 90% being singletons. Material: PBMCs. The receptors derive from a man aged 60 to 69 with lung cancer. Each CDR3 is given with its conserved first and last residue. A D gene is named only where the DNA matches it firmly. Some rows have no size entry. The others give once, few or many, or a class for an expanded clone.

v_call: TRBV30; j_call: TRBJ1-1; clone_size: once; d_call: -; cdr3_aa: CAWSVRTGTMNTEAFF; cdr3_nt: TGTGCCTGGAGTGTCAGGACGGGTACCATGAACACTGAAGCTTTCTTT
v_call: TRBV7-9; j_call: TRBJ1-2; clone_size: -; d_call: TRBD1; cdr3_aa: CASSLTLSGGNYGYTF; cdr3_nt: TGTGCCAGCAGCTTAACCTTATCAGGGGGGAACTATGGCTACACCTTC
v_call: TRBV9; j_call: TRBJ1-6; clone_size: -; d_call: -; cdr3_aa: CASSAGSGRSPLHF; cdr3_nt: TGTGCCAGCAGCGCCGGTTCGGGCAGGTCACCCCTCCACTTT
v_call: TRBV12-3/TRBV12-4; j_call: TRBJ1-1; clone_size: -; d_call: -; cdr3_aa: CASTITINTEAFF; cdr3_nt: TGTGCCAGCACCATTACAATAAACACTGAAGCTTTCTTT
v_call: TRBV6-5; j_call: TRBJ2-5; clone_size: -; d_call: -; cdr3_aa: CASSYSINRNRWNQYF; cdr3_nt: TGTGCCAGCAGTTACTCGATTAACAGGAACCGATGGAACCAGTACTTC
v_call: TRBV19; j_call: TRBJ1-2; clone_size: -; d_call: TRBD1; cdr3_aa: CASSGQGAPYYGYTF; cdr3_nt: TGTGCCAGTAGTGGACAGGGGGCTCCTTACTATGGCTACACCTTC
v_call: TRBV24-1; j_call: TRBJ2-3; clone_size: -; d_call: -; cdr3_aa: CATSEATDTQYF; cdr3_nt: TGTGCCACCAGTGAGGCAACAGATACGCAGTATTTT
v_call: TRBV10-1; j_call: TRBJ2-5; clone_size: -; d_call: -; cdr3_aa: CASSDQGRPETQYF; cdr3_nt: TGCGCCAGCAGTGATCAGGGAAGGCCAGAGACCCAGTACTTC
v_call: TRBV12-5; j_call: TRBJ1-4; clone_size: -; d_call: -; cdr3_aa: CATALGGASNEKLFF; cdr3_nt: TGTGCTACCGCGTTAGGGGGGGCCTCTAACGAAAAACTGTTTTTT
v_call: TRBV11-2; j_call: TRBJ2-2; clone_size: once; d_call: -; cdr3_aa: CASSLPPSQTGELFF; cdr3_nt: TGTGCCAGCAGCTTACCGCCCAGTCAAACCGGGGAGCTGTTTTTT
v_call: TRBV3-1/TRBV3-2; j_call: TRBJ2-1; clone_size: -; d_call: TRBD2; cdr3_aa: CASSQGLAGYNEQFF; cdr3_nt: TGTGCCAGCAGCCAGGGACTAGCGGGATACAATGAGCAGTTCTTC
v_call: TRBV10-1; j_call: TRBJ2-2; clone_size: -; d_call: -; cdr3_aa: CASSGLLETGELFF; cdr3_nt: TGCGCCAGCAGTGGCCTGCTAGAAACCGGGGAGCTGTTTTTT
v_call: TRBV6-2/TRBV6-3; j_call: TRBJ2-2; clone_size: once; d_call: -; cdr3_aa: CASSFPGLGNAGELFF; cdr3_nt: TGTGCCAGCAGTTTCCCGGGTTTAGGGAACGCCGGGGAGCTGTTTTTT
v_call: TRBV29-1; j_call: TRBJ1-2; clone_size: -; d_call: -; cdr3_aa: CSALGREGDNYGYTF; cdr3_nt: TGCAGCGCCCTAGGCAGGGAAGGGGATAACTATGGCTACACCTTC
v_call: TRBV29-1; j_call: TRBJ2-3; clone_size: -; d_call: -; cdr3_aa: CSHRGAGSTDTQYF; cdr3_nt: TGCAGCCACCGGGGGGCTGGAAGCACAGATACGCAGTATTTT
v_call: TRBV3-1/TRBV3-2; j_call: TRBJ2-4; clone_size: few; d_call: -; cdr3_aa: CASSQGRETGSDF; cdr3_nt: TGTGCCAGCAGCCAAGGGAGGGAGACAGGGTCCGACTTC
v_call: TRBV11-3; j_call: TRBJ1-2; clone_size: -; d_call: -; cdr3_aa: CASSPDRGNYGYTF; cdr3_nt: TGTGCCAGCAGCCCCGATAGGGGGAACTATGGCTACACCTTC
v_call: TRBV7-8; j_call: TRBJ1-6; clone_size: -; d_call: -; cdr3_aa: CASSLDLVNSPLHF; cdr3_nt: TGTGCCAGCAGCTTAGACCTTGTTAATTCACCCCTCCACTTT
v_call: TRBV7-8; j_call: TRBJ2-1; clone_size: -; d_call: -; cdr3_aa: CASKGPRQQFF; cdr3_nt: TGTGCCAGCAAGGGACCCCGTCAGCAGTTCTTC
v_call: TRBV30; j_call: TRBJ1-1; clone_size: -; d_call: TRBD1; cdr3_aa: CAWKGAGNTEAFF; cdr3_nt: TGTGCCTGGAAGGGGGCAGGGAACACTGAAGCTTTCTTT
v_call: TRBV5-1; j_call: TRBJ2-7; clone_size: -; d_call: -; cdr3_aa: CASSLAPSSYEQYF; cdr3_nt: TGCGCCAGCAGCTTGGCCCCGAGCTCCTACGAGCAGTACTTC
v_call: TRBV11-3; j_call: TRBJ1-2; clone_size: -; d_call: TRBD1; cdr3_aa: CASSHPTGAGYGYTF; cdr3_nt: TGTGCCAGCAGCCACCCGACAGGGGCGGGATATGGCTACACCTTC
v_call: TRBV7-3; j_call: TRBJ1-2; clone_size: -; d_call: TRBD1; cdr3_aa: CASSMGQPNYGYTF; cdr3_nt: TGTGCCAGCAGCATGGGACAGCCAAACTATGGCTACACCTTC
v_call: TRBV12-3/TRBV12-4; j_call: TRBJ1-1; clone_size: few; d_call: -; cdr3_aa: CASSFRANTEAFF; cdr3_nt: TGTGCCAGCAGTTTTAGGGCCAACACTGAAGCTTTCTTT
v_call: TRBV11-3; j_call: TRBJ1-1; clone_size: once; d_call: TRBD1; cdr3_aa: CASSSTGAGTEAFF; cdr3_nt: TGTGCCAGCAGCTCGACAGGGGCTGGCACTGAAGCTTTCTTT
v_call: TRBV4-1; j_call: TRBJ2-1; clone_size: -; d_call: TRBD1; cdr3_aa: CASSQDRGTGGIYEQFF; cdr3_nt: TGCGCCAGCAGCCAAGATCGCGGGACAGGGGGCATCTATGAGCAGTTCTTC
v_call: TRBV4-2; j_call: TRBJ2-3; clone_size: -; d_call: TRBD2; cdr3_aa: CASSQDPPSGGSYTDTQYF; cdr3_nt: TGTGCCAGCAGCCAAGACCCACCTAGCGGGGGGTCCTACACAGATACGCAGTATTTT
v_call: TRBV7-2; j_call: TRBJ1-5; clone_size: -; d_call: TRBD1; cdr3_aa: CASSLTGGAGQPQHF; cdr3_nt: TGTGCCAGCAGCTTAACAGGGGGCGCCGGACAGCCCCAGCATTTT
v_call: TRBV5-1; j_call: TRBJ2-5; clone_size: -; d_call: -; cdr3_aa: CASRGKGQGWETQYF; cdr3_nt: TGCGCCAGCAGGGGTAAGGGGCAGGGATGGGAGACCCAGTACTTC
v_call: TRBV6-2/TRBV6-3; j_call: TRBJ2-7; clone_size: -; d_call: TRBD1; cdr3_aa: CASSYVAGGFSYEQYF; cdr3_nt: TGTGCCAGCAGTTACGTGGCAGGGGGATTTTCCTACGAGCAGTACTTC
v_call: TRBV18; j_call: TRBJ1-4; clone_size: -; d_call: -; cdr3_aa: CASSPGGSLGEKLFF; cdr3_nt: TGTGCCAGCTCACCGGGAGGCAGCCTCGGCGAAAAACTGTTTTTT
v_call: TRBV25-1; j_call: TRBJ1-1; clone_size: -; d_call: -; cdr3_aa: CASLHATEAFF; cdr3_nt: TGTGCCAGTCTTCATGCTACTGAAGCTTTCTTT
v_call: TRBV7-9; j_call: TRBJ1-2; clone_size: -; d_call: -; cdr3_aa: CASSLDGYTF; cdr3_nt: TGTGCCAGCAGCTTAGATGGCTACACCTTC
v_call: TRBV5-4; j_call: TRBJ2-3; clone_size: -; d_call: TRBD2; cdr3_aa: CASSVVAGTTDTQYF; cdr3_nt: TGTGCCAGCAGTGTAGTAGCGGGGACCACAGATACGCAGTATTTT
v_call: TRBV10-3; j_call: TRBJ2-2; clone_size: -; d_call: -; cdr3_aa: CAISESTQGYTGELFF; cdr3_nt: TGTGCCATCAGTGAGTCAACACAGGGCTACACCGGGGAGCTGTTTTTT